These 11 T cell receptor beta chains were sequenced from one sample in a study of T cells after yellow fever vaccination (dated by TCRdb to about 2019). The sample's treatment or condition, from its label and the paper: live attenuated yellow fever vaccine strain. Libraries came from 5' RACE. Data came from an Illumina NovaSeq 6000. The raw public data were reprocessed by TCRdb itself: fastp quality trimming at Q25, MiXCR clonotype calling, in-frame beta chains only. Rows are combined by CDR3 protein, so each entry shows the most common genes and DNA. Recorded for this sample are about 320,000 distinct CDR3 sequences; approximately 12% of them occurred a single time. About 3% of the sample belongs to the ten largest clones. The sample was CD4+ T cells sorted from PBMCs, taken 45 days after the yellow fever booster vaccination. The origin of the receptors is a man between 18 and 35 years old who received the YFV17D yellow fever vaccine.

V is TRBV5-1 and J is TRBJ2-1; 11 bases agree with TRBD1. The J segment lost 8 bases and the V segment lost 4 bases, leaving 8 bases of the junction unmatched. This CDR3 contains 15 residues. Germline V gene lookup returns CDR1 SGHRS and CDR2 YFSETQ. CDR3 residues: CASSDRTGGTYEQFF. The CDR3, as DNA: TGCGCCAGCAGCGATCGGACAGGGGGCACCTATGAGCAGTTCTTC.

This clonotype was counted many times. The rearrangement uses TRBV7-2 and TRBJ1-6; possibly TRBD1 for D (6 bases). Trimming removed 4 bases at V and 10 bases at J, with 8 bases between. CDR1 and CDR2 from the germline V gene are SGHTA and FQGNSA. The CDR3 is 12 residues long. CDR3 in amino acids: CASSSQGSPLHF. DNA for the CDR3: TGTGCCAGCAGCTCACAGGGATCACCCCTCCACTTT.

This rearrangement joins TRBV7-9 to TRBJ2-5; a weak D match, TRBD1 (6 bases). Germline lookup yields CDR1 SEHNR and CDR2 FQNEAQ (reference sequence). With 5 bases removed from V and 5 bases from J, the gap between germline ends came to 21 bases. The CDR3 is 16 amino acids. In nucleotides, the CDR3 is TGTGCCAGCAGCCCCAGGTGGGGCAGGGGCATTGAGACCCAGTACTTC. As protein: CASSPRWGRGIETQYF.

This clonotype was seen a few times. The chain has TRBV6-2 or TRBV6-3 and TRBJ1-2, with a weak D call TRBD1 (6 bases). V lost 5 bases and J 6 bases, leaving 10 bases between the germline ends. The CDR3 loop spans 12 amino acids. CDR1 is MNHEY and CDR2 is SVGEGT in the germline V gene. CDR3 protein: CASSPHRDGYTF. The CDR3 bases are TGTGCCAGCAGTCCCCACAGGGATGGCTACACCTTC.

In its sample, this clonotype was seen a few times. V usage is TRBV20-1 and J usage is TRBJ2-7; D uncertain. The CDR3 runs 11 residues. The V and J ends lost 3 bases and 3 bases respectively, with 6 bases between them. Germline V gene data show CDR1 as DFQATT and CDR2 as SNEGSKA (reference sequence). The CDR3, as DNA: TGCAGTGCTAGTATGGGCTACGAGCAGTACTTC. It translates to CSASMGYEQYF.

This clonotype came up many times. The gene calls are TRBV7-9 and TRBJ2-7; 8 positions agree with TRBD2. CDR3 length equals 16 residues. CDR1 SEHNR and CDR2 FQNEAQ come from the germline V gene (reference sequence). V gave up 5 bases and J gave up 0 bases; unmatched junction bases: 9. CDR3 sequence: CASSARTSGGSYEQYF. The CDR3 DNA reads TGTGCCAGCAGCGCTCGTACTAGCGGCGGCTCCTACGAGCAGTACTTC.

In its sample, this clonotype was seen a few times. The chain combines TRBV6-5 with TRBJ2-5; D is tentatively TRBD1 or TRBD2 (6 bases each). The CDR3 runs to 15 residues. Germline CDR1 reads MNHEY; CDR2 reads SVGAGI. With 0 bases removed from V and 5 bases from J, the gap between germline ends came to 13 bases. CDR3 in amino acids: CASSYSIRGDETQYF. CDR3 DNA sequence: TGTGCCAGCAGTTACTCAATAAGGGGGGACGAGACCCAGTACTTC.

This clonotype was counted ten times or more. V usage is TRBV11-2 and J usage is TRBJ2-4, with TRBD1 matching 8 bases. With V trimmed by 6 bases and J by 3 bases, 4 bases remained unmatched. From germline, CDR1 is SGHAT and CDR2 FQNNGV. This CDR3 is built from 14 residues. The CDR3 DNA reads as TGTGCCAGCAGACCCACAGGGGGCAAAAACATTCAGTACTTC. Translation gives CASRPTGGKNIQYF.

The rearrangement uses TRBV7-2 and TRBJ2-7; D ambiguous. Germline CDR1 SGHTA, CDR2 FQGNSA. Trimming pared 4 bases from V and 2 bases from J, leaving 9 bases between. The CDR3 extends over 13 amino acids. The CDR3 DNA reads TGTGCCAGCAGCTACCCGGGCCCCTACGAGCAGTACTTC. Residues: CASSYPGPYEQYF.

This clonotype was found many times. J is TRBJ2-5 and V is TRBV20-1; TRBD2 might be the D (6 bases). The CDR3 is 14 residues long. V shed 5 bases and J shed 8 bases, with 21 bases lying between them. Germline CDR1 and CDR2: DFQATT and SNEGSKA (reference sequence). CDR3 protein: CSAGPLLVGGTQYF. CDR3 DNA sequence: TGCAGTGCTGGGCCCTTATTAGTGGGGGGAACCCAGTACTTC.

The rearrangement uses TRBV12-3 or TRBV12-4 and TRBJ2-3; D not certain. This CDR3 is 13 amino acids long. The ends were cut back, 6 bases at V and 8 bases at J, with 15 bases in the middle. For the CDR3, the DNA is TGTGCCAGCAGAAGTCCGGGCTTCGGTACGCAGTATTTT. This encodes CASRSPGFGTQYF.